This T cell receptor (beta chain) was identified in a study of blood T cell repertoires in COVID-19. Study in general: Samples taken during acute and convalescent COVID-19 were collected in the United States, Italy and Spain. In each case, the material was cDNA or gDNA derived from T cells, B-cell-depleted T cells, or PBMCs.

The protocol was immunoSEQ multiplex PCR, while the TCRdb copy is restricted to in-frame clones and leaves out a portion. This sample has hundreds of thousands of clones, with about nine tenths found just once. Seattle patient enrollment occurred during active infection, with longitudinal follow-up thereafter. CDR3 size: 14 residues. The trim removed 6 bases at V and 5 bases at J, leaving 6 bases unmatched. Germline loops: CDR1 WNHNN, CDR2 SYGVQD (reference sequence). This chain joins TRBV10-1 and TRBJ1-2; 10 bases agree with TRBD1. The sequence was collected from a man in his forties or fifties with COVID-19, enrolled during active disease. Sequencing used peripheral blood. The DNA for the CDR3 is TGCGCCAGCAGAGACAGGGGGCAGTGGTATGGCTACACCTTC. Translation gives CASRDRGQWYGYTF.